The following is a T cell receptor (beta chain) sequence with its context. The antigen is not known. Primers for the PCR totalled 60 Vbeta and 13 Jbeta. TCRdb's table, derived via immunoSEQ multiplex PCR, lists solely in-frame clones and lacks some. The repertoire has approximately 190,000 clones, more than 75% of them found once; the top ten carry approximately 0.8%. This sample stems from a study of cytomegalovirus exposure and HLA in healthy donors. Study-wide findings and caveats: Indistinguishable V segments such as TRBV6-2 and TRBV6-3 were excluded.

CDR3 size: 14 residues. V lost 8 bases, J lost 1 base, and 8 bases stayed unmatched. Germline CDR1 reads MNHNY; CDR2 reads SVGAGI (reference sequence). The chain employs TRBV6-6 and TRBJ2-7, with TRBD1 matching 7 bases. This TCR was recovered from a woman aged 18-29 years in good health and CMV-seronegative. Sequenced: PBMCs. CDR3 in DNA: TGTGCCAGCCGTGGGGACAGAGATTCCTACGAGCAGTACTTC. Its translation is CASRGDRDSYEQYF.